This T cell receptor (beta chain) derives from a study of blood T cell repertoires in COVID-19. Study information: Samples taken during acute and convalescent COVID-19 were collected in the United States, Italy and Spain. The analysed material was cDNA or gDNA that came from T cells, B-cell-depleted T cells, or PBMCs.

As processed by the authors: Reference gene primers were amplified, and this amplification served to estimate nucleated cell counts. The method was immunoSEQ multiplex PCR; TCRdb's version includes in-frame clones alone and lacks a portion of them. D and trimming come from the DNA, and the V and J calls and clone size come from that table. Among around 75,000 clones listed, 75% to 90% were seen once. In its sample, this clone was seen once. The source of this sequence is a human donor in a cohort sampled during active COVID-19. The source material was peripheral blood.

The DNA for the CDR3 is TGTGCCACCAGCAGAGGCGGGAGGACCTACAATGAGCAGTTCTTC. Translating it yields CATSRGGRTYNEQFF. The chain carries TRBV15 and TRBJ2-1; 8 nucleotides match TRBD2. Germline V CDR1 and CDR2: LNHNV, YYDKDF (reference sequence). V was clipped by 1 base and J by 2 bases; unmatched bases: 1. The CDR3 loop spans 15 amino acids. Supplemented by reference TRBV15 and TRBJ2-1, the full variable domain reads DAMVIQNPRYQVTQFGKPVTLSCSQTLNHNVMYWYQQKSSQAPKLLFHYYDKDFNNEADTPDNFQSRRPNTSFCFLDIRSPGLGDTAMYLCATSRGGRTYNEQFFGPGTRLTVL.